This TCR beta chain was identified during a study of a mutant IDH1 vaccine in newly diagnosed glioma. The table came from immunoSEQ multiplex PCR; TCRdb's copy has only in-frame clones and leaves some out. The data contain tens of thousands of clones, roughly nine tenths of them seen just once; the ten biggest clones take up around 4.8%. This sample's time point: baseline, week 1 (first vaccination visit). Treatment meaning: pre-vaccination baseline after standard-of-care therapy. The V gene end was trimmed by 5 bases and the J gene end by 3 bases; junction bases not matched to a gene: 5. CDR1 and CDR2 (germline): SGHTA, FQGNSA. This CDR3 comprises 15 residues.

This sequence was found in a middle-aged woman with glioma. Sequencing was performed on PBMCs, taken from a glioma patient treated with radiotherapy, temozolomide or both. V is TRBV7-2 and J is TRBJ1-1; 11 nucleotides align to TRBD1. The CDR3 nucleotides are TGTGCCAGCAGCCCCCGGACAGGGGGCTACACTGAAGCTTTCTTT. Protein: CASSPRTGGYTEAFF.